The 18 T cell receptor beta chains given below trace back to one sample, sequenced in a study of monozygotic twins with cystic fibrosis. The protocol was immunoSEQ multiplex PCR, while the TCRdb copy is restricted to in-frame clones and leaves out a portion. Of more than 25,000 clones in the sample, 90% were seen once. The sequencing input was blood. The receptors here all came from a girl aged 2 to 9 with cystic fibrosis.

Written as DNA, the CDR3 is TGTGCCAGCAGCTCCGGGGACAGCCGGCCATATGGCTACACCTTC. This gives the protein CASSSGDSRPYGYTF. The V and J genes are TRBV7-9 and TRBJ1-2, with 7 positions matching TRBD1. The CDR3 consists of 15 residues. V lost 4 bases, J lost 5 bases, and 10 bases stayed unmatched. CDR1 SEHNR and CDR2 FQNEAQ come from the germline V gene (reference sequence).

The CDR3 loop reads CASSLGQGWGGELFF. The DNA for the CDR3 is TGTGCCAGCAGCTTGGGACAGGGCTGGGGCGGGGAGCTGTTTTTT. The chain recombines TRBV5-5 with TRBJ2-2; 7 bases agree with TRBD1. Per the germline V gene, CDR1 is SGHKS and CDR2 is YYEKEE (reference sequence). Trimming removed 0 bases from V and 7 bases from J; junction bases left unmatched: 6. This CDR3 is 15 amino acids long. The whole variable domain, remainder taken from reference TRBV5-5 and TRBJ2-2, is DAGVTQSPTHLIKTRGQQVTLRCSPISGHKSVSWYQQVLGQGPQFIFQYYEKEERGRGNFPDRFSARQFPNYSSELNVNALLLGDSALYLCASSLGQGWGGELFFGEGSRLTVL.

This chain uses TRBV5-8 with TRBJ1-5, with a tentative D call TRBD1 (6 bases). The ends were cut back, 2 bases at V and 6 bases at J, with 12 bases in the middle. Germline V gene sequence: CDR1 SGHTS, CDR2 YDEGEE. This CDR3 contains 14 residues. The CDR3 bases are TGTGCCAGCAGCTTTTCGGGGGCTCGTCAGCCCCAGCATTTT. Translated, it gives CASSFSGARQPQHF.

The V gene is TRBV7-9, the J gene TRBJ2-2, with D unresolved. The CDR3 has 16 residues. V dropped 5 bases and J dropped 6 bases, with 19 bases sitting between them. The germline CDR1 and CDR2 sequences are SEHNR and FQNEAQ (reference sequence). Here the CDR3 reads CASSPVAMGSSGELFF. In nucleotides, the CDR3 is TGTGCCAGCAGCCCGGTGGCGATGGGTAGTTCCGGGGAGCTGTTTTTT.

The J gene is TRBJ2-7, the V gene TRBV6-5; 9 nucleotides agree with TRBD1. This CDR3 has 15 amino acids. Looked up from germline, CDR1 is MNHEY and CDR2 is SVGAGI. The V gene end was trimmed by 6 bases and the J gene end by 2 bases; junction bases not matched to a gene: 8. This CDR3 reads CASRPGQGSPYEQYF. The CDR3 DNA follows: TGTGCCAGCAGACCGGGACAGGGAAGTCCCTACGAGCAGTACTTC.

This sequence joins TRBV10-3 and TRBJ2-7; the D is unclear. V was shortened by 2 bases and J by 6 bases, with 14 bases between the two germline ends. The CDR3 has 14 residues. Per germline, CDR1 ENHRY and CDR2 SYGVKD. As DNA, the CDR3 is TGTGCCATCAGTGAGCCCACTCGGGCGCCCGAGCAGTACTTC. Amino acids: CAISEPTRAPEQYF.

The genes are TRBV30 and TRBJ2-3; D ambiguous. V lost 0 bases to trimming and J lost 4 bases, with 11 bases between them. The CDR3 length is 14 residues. Germline assignment: CDR1 GTSNPN and CDR2 SVGIG (reference sequence). CDR3 region: CAWSVRLGPDTQYF. In nucleotides, the CDR3 is TGTGCCTGGAGTGTACGCCTTGGGCCAGATACGCAGTATTTT.

The chain has TRBV6-1 and TRBJ2-7, with 9 bases that match TRBD1. V was clipped by 3 bases and J by 2 bases; unmatched bases: 8. Germline CDR1 is MNHNS and CDR2 is SASEGT. The length of the CDR3 is 16 residues. The CDR3 DNA sequence: TGTGCCAGCAGTGAGGGGACAGGGCTGTTTACCTACGAGCAGTACTTC. It translates to CASSEGTGLFTYEQYF.

V is TRBV7-3 and J is TRBJ2-5; possible D gene TRBD1, 6 bases. V was clipped by 2 bases and J by 9 bases, with 13 bases between them. The CDR3 runs to 13 residues. Germline lookup yields CDR1 SGHTA and CDR2 FQGTGA. The CDR3 loop is CASSLSPQGAQYF. The DNA of the CDR3 is TGTGCCAGCAGCTTATCTCCACAGGGCGCCCAGTACTTC.

V is TRBV20-1 and J is TRBJ1-1; maybe TRBD1 (5 bases). Germline V CDR1 and CDR2: DFQATT, SNEGSKA (reference sequence). This CDR3 is built from 11 residues. V lost 5 bases to trimming and J lost 10 bases, with 14 bases between them. CDR3 sequence: CSAPEGRGAFF. The CDR3 region has the DNA TGCAGTGCTCCCGAGGGGCGCGGAGCTTTCTTT.

The rearrangement joins TRBV7-8 to TRBJ2-6; TRBD1 matches 10 bases. The germline gives CDR1 SGHVS, CDR2 FQNEAQ. CDR3 length equals 18 residues. Trimming took 7 bases from V and 0 from J; bases not matched to a gene: 9. CDR3 amino acids: CASTPLGTGASGANVLTF. The CDR3, as DNA: TGTGCCAGCACCCCGTTGGGGACAGGGGCCTCTGGGGCCAACGTCCTGACTTTC.

V and J are TRBV7-2 and TRBJ1-6, with 9 positions matching TRBD1. There are 17 residues in the CDR3. The V segment lost 1 base and the J segment 10 bases; nucleotides outside the gene matches: 11. CDR1 SGHTA and CDR2 FQGNSA come from the germline V gene. CDR3 sequence (DNA): TGTGCCAGCAGCTTAGGATATAGGGGACAGGGTTCGTCACCCCTCCACTTT. This encodes CASSLGYRGQGSSPLHF.

The V and J genes are TRBV13 and TRBJ2-5; TRBD1 agrees at 7 bases. This CDR3 spans 15 amino acids. Trimming took 4 bases from V and 3 from J; bases not matched to a gene: 8. The germline CDR1 and CDR2 sequences are PRHDT and FYEKMQ (reference sequence). This CDR3 reads CASSYQGVFEETQYF. CDR3 bases: TGTGCCAGCAGCTATCAGGGGGTGTTCGAAGAGACCCAGTACTTC.

The CDR3 sequence: CASSPTTGNVAEAFF. In DNA form, the CDR3 reads TGTGCCAGCAGCCCGACGACAGGGAATGTCGCTGAAGCTTTCTTT. The chain is built from TRBV6-5 and TRBJ1-1, with 7 bases fitting TRBD1. The CDR3 is made up of 15 amino acids. Per germline, CDR1 MNHEY and CDR2 SVGAGI. The ends lost 6 bases at V and 6 bases at J; junction bases unmatched: 13.

The rearrangement links TRBV21-1 to TRBJ2-7; TRBD1, the D gene given by the table, was not confirmed from the DNA. TRBV21-1 is shown as a pseudogene. This CDR3 is built from 15 residues. The CDR3, as DNA: TGTGCCAGCAGCAACACAGGGCCGAGCTCCTACGAGCAGTACTTC. As protein: CASSNTGPSSYEQYF.

This chain connects TRBV27 to TRBJ2-1; a weak D match, TRBD2 (5 bases). Germline loops: CDR1 MNHEY, CDR2 SMNVEV (reference sequence). The CDR3 loop spans 16 amino acids. Trimming shortened V by 1 base and J by 3 bases, and 13 bases separated the two germline ends. CDR3 residues: CASSLYGGPFYNEQFF. CDR3 in DNA: TGTGCCAGCAGTTTATATGGCGGGCCGTTCTACAATGAGCAGTTCTTC.

The CDR3, as DNA: TGTGCCAGCAGCTTGACAGGTTTGGGTAATTGGGAGCAGTACTTC. Protein sequence: CASSLTGLGNWEQYF. The chain carries TRBV5-6 and TRBJ2-7, with D possibly matching TRBD1 (5 bases). Germline CDR1 and CDR2: SGHDT and YYEEEE. V was cut by 1 base and J by 7 bases, with 18 bases left in between. The CDR3 is 15 amino acids.

CDR3 protein: CASGLMAGDTGELFF. CDR3 nucleotide sequence: TGTGCTAGTGGTTTGATGGCAGGGGACACCGGGGAGCTGTTTTTT. This chain joins TRBV12-5 and TRBJ2-2; D possibly corresponds to TRBD1 (6 bases). The ends were cut back, 2 bases at V and 3 bases at J, with 10 bases in the middle. The germline CDR1 and CDR2 sequences are LGHNT and FRNRAP. CDR3 length: 15 amino acids.